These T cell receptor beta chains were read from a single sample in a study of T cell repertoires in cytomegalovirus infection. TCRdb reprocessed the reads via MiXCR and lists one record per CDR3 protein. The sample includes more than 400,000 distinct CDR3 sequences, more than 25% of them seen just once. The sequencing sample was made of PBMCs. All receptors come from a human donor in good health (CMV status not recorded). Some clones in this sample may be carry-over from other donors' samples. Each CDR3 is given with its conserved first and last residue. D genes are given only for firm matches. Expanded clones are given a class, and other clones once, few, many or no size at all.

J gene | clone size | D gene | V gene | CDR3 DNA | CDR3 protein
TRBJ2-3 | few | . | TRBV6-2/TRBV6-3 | TGTGCCAGCAGTTACACGGGCAGAAGGAGGACAGATACGCAGTATTTT | CASSYTGRRRTDTQYF
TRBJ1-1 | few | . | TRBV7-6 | TGTGCCAGCAGCCCAGGGGTCGAGGGTGAAGCTTTCTTT | CASSPGVEGEAFF
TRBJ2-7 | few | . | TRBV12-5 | TGTGCTAGCGCAGGGGACTACGAGCAGTACTTC | CASAGDYEQYF
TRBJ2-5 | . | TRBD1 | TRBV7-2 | TGTGCCAGCAGCCGCGGACAGGTCCGAGAGACCCAGTACTTC | CASSRGQVRETQYF
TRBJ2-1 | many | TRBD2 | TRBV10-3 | TGTGCCATCAGTGACCCTTCAGGCGGGGTTCGGCGGGAGTTCTACAATGAGCAGTTCTTC | CAISDPSGGVRREFYNEQFF
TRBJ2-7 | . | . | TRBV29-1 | TGCAGCGTCGGACTTAGAGCTGTTGGCTACGAGCAGTACTTC | CSVGLRAVGYEQYF
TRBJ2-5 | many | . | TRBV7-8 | TGTGCCAGCAGGTCTCGGGTCTCGTGGGAGACCCAGTACTTC | CASRSRVSWETQYF
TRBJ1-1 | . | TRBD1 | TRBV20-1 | TGCAGTGCTAGAGATATCGGACAGGGAGAATTGGCTTTCTTT | CSARDIGQGELAFF
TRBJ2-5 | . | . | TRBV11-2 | TGTGCCAGCAGCTATTGGACCCAAGAGACCCAGTACTTC | CASSYWTQETQYF
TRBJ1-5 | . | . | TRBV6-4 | TGTGCCAGCAGTGATCTTGGGGTTAGCAATCAGCCCCAGCATTTT | CASSDLGVSNQPQHF
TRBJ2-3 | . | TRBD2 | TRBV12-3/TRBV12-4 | TGTGCCAGCAGTTTCACCGGGACTACAAGCACAGATACGCAGTATTTT | CASSFTGTTSTDTQYF
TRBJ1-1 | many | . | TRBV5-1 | TGTGCCAGCAGCTTATTGGTGAACACTGAAGCTTTCTTT | CASSLLVNTEAFF
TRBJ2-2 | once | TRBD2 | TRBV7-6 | TGTGCCAGCAGCATCGGTCTAGCGGGACGGGCCGGGGAGCTGTTTTTT | CASSIGLAGRAGELFF
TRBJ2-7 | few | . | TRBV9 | TGTGCCAGCAGCGCCAGCCCGAGGGGCGACGAGCAGTACTTC | CASSASPRGDEQYF
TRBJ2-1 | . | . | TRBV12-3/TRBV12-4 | TGTGCCAGCAGTACCCCGGGGGGCGGCTATGAGCAGTTCTTC | CASSTPGGGYEQFF
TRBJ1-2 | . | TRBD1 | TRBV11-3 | TGTGCCAGCAGCCTCGGACAGGAGAACTATGGCTACACCTTC | CASSLGQENYGYTF
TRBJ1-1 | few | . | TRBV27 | TGTGCCAGCAGTTCCTTCCTTGCTGGGCACACTGAAGCTTTCTTT | CASSSFLAGHTEAFF
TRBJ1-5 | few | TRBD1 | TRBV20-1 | TGCAGTGCCAAGAGCGGACAGGGGGATCAGCCCCAGCATTTT | CSAKSGQGDQPQHF
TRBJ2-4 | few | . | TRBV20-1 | TGCAGTCTCGACCCGGGGCTGAACATTCAGTACTTC | CSLDPGLNIQYF